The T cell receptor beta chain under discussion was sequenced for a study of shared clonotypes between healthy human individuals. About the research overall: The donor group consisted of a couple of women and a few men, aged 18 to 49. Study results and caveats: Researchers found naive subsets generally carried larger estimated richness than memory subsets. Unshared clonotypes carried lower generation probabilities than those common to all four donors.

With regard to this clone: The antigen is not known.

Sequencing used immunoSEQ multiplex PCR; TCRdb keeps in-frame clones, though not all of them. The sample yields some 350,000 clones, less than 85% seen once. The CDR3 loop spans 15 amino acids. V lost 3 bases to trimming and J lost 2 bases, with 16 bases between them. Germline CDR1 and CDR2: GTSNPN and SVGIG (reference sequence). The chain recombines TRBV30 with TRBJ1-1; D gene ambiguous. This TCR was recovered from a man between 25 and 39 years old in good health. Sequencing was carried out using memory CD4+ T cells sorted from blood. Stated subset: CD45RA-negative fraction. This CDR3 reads CAWRHPIGFNTEAFF. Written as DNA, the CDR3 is TGTGCCTGGAGACACCCGATAGGTTTTAACACTGAAGCTTTCTTT.